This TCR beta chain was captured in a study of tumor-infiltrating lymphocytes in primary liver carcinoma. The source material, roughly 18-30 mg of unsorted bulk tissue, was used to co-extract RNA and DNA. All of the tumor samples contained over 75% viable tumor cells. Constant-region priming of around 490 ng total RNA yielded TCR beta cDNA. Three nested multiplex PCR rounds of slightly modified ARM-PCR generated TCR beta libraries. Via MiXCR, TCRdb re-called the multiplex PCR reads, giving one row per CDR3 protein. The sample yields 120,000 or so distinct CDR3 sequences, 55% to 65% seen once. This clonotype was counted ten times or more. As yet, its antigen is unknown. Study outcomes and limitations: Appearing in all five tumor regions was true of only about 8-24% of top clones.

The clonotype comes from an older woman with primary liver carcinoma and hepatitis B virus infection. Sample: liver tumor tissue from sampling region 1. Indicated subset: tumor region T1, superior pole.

The CDR3 region has the DNA TGTGCCAGCAGAAAAGCGGGAGGGGCGATAGATACGCAGTATTTT. Amino acid sequence: CASRKAGGAIDTQYF. This rearrangement joins TRBV28 to TRBJ2-3; TRBD2 matches at 10 bases. The CDR3 has 15 amino acids. CDR1 MDHEN and CDR2 SYDVKM come from the germline V gene. Trimming took 6 bases from V and 5 from J; bases not matched to a gene: 8.